The 26 T cell receptor beta chains listed next were all sequenced from one sample in a study of cytomegalovirus exposure and HLA in healthy donors. With 60 Vbeta and 13 Jbeta primers, the PCR was carried out. The repertoire was sequenced with immunoSEQ multiplex PCR; TCRdb's copy has only in-frame clones and lacks some. This sample yields about 140,000 clones, of which approximately 85% are seen a single time; 0.45% to 0.6% belongs to the top ten. Sample: PBMCs. The receptors originated from a woman between 35 and 50 years old in good health and CMV-seronegative.

This clone appeared a single time. The rearrangement uses TRBV30 and TRBJ1-5; the D is unclear. Deletions cut 0 bases from V and 5 bases from J, with 8 bases between. This CDR3 comprises 13 residues. Germline V gene data show CDR1 as GTSNPN and CDR2 as SVGIG (reference sequence). CDR3 residues: CAWSVNLYQPQHF. CDR3 in DNA: TGTGCCTGGAGTGTAAACTTGTATCAGCCCCAGCATTTT.

The chain has TRBV28 and TRBJ2-1; TRBD2 aligns across 13 bases. CDR1 is MDHEN and CDR2 is SYDVKM in the germline V gene. CDR3 length: 21 residues. The junction had 17 bases not matched to a gene; V was cut back by 3 bases and J by 3 bases. The CDR3 spells CASSFRVGLAGANAYYNEQFF. As DNA, the CDR3 is TGTGCCAGCAGTTTCCGCGTAGGACTAGCGGGAGCTAACGCTTACTACAATGAGCAGTTCTTC.

The chain recombines TRBV7-2 with TRBJ1-2, with D hard to call. Trimming took 6 bases from V and 5 from J, leaving 10 bases between them. Per the germline V gene, CDR1 is SGHTA and CDR2 is FQGNSA. This CDR3 region has 12 residues. The CDR3 is CASSGGTYGYTF. DNA for the CDR3: TGTGCCAGCAGTGGCGGTACATATGGCTACACCTTC.

The J gene is TRBJ1-2, the V gene TRBV7-9; D is unresolved. The ends were cut back, 5 bases at V and 4 bases at J, with 14 bases in the middle. CDR1 and CDR2 (germline): SEHNR, FQNEAQ (reference sequence). There are 14 residues in the CDR3. CDR3 bases: TGTGCCAGCAGCCCAAGGACGGACTCCTATGGCTACACCTTC. Its translation is CASSPRTDSYGYTF.

This chain connects TRBV6-1 to TRBJ2-7, with D perhaps matching TRBD2 (5 bases). With 5 bases removed from V and 3 bases from J, the gap between germline ends came to 8 bases. CDR1 MNHNS and CDR2 SASEGT come from the germline V gene. The CDR3 contains 12 residues. CDR3 DNA sequence: TGTGCCAGCAGTTTACTAGACTACGAGCAGTACTTC. Its protein product is CASSLLDYEQYF.

The genes are TRBV4-3 and TRBJ1-2; D is ambiguous. The CDR3 loop spans 14 amino acids. CDR1 is LGHNA and CDR2 is YSLEER in the germline V gene. V was clipped by 0 bases and J by 0 bases, with 5 bases between them. CDR3 region: CASSQDHSNYGYTF. Here the CDR3 DNA reads TGCGCCAGCAGCCAAGACCACTCTAACTATGGCTACACCTTC.

CDR3 in amino acids: CASSSLIQAFSYEQYF. CDR3 coding DNA: TGTGCCAGCAGCTCTCTGATCCAGGCTTTTTCCTACGAGCAGTACTTC. V gene TRBV7-8 combines with J gene TRBJ2-7, with D unclear. CDR1 is SGHVS, CDR2 FQNEAQ, per germline. The CDR3 totals 16 residues. Trimming took off 4 bases at V and 1 base at J, with 17 bases between the two ends. Using reference TRBV7-8 and TRBJ2-7 for the parts outside the CDR3, the full variable domain is GAGVSQSPRYKVAKRGQDVALRCDPISGHVSLFWYQQALGQGPEFLTYFQNEAQLDKSGLPSDRFFAERPEGSVSTLKIQRTQQEDSAVYLCASSSLIQAFSYEQYFGPGTRLTVT.

CDR3 loop: CASSPGGAIDEQYF. As DNA, the CDR3 is TGTGCCAGCAGCCCTGGGGGGGCTATCGACGAGCAGTACTTC. The chain carries TRBV6-6 and TRBJ2-7; D may be TRBD2 (7 bases). With 6 bases removed from V and 5 bases from J, the gap between germline ends came to 17 bases. This CDR3 has 14 amino acids. Germline V gene data show CDR1 as MNHNY and CDR2 as SVGAGI (reference sequence).

The chain carries TRBV4-1 and TRBJ2-5, with TRBD2 identical over 7 bases. The CDR3 runs 15 residues. V was clipped by 4 bases and J by 5 bases; unmatched bases: 10. Germline loops: CDR1 MGHRA, CDR2 YSYEKL. The CDR3 DNA sequence: TGCGCCAGCAGCCTTACTAGCGCTCCGGGGGAGACCCAGTACTTC. This sequence encodes CASSLTSAPGETQYF.

The chain joins TRBV7-8 to TRBJ2-1, with TRBD2 matching 10 bases. The V gene end was trimmed by 5 bases and the J gene end by 2 bases; junction bases not matched to a gene: 6. This CDR3 contains 16 residues. The germline V gene has CDR1 SGHVS and CDR2 FQNEAQ. Written as DNA, the CDR3 is TGTGCCAGCAGCATGAGGACTAGCGGCCCCTACAATGAGCAGTTCTTC. As protein: CASSMRTSGPYNEQFF.

J is TRBJ1-1 and V is TRBV6-5; possibly TRBD1 for D (5 bases). The germline V and J ends were trimmed by 4 bases and 5 bases, with 11 bases remaining between them. CDR3 length: 13 amino acids. Germline V CDR1 and CDR2: MNHEY, SVGAGI. CDR3 in amino acids: CASSSSRATEAFF. The DNA for the CDR3 is TGTGCCAGCAGTTCCTCCAGGGCTACTGAAGCTTTCTTT.

J is TRBJ2-5 and V is TRBV19; TRBD1 aligns across 10 bases. The better agreement between TRBJ2-7 and the DNA end casts doubt on the J call. The CDR3 consists of 13 residues. CDR1 and CDR2 from the germline V gene are LNHDA and SQIVND (reference sequence). This CDR3 reads CASHRTGGHEQYF. CDR3 coding DNA: TGTGCCAGCCATAGGACAGGGGGGCACGAGCAGTACTTC.

The chain couples TRBV11-2 to TRBJ1-1; 7 bases agree with TRBD1. The CDR3 covers 15 residues. Per the germline V gene, CDR1 is SGHAT and CDR2 is FQNNGV. The ends lost 4 bases at V and 2 bases at J; junction bases unmatched: 7. The CDR3 region is CASSSPGTANTEAFF. CDR3 nucleotides: TGTGCCAGCAGCTCTCCCGGGACAGCCAACACTGAAGCTTTCTTT.

The chain's CDR3 is CASRITGLGETQYF. CDR3 nucleotide sequence: TGTGCCAGCAGAATTACAGGTCTAGGAGAGACCCAGTACTTC. The chain carries TRBV7-2 and TRBJ2-5; perhaps TRBD1 as D (5 bases). The CDR3 spans 14 residues. Germline loops: CDR1 SGHTA, CDR2 FQGNSA. With 6 bases removed from V and 4 bases from J, the gap between germline ends came to 15 bases.

The J gene is TRBJ2-1, the V gene TRBV5-6; D is unclear. Looked up from germline, CDR1 is SGHDT and CDR2 is YYEEEE. V shed 3 bases and J shed 3 bases, with 10 bases lying between them. The CDR3 extends over 14 amino acids. The chain's CDR3 is CASSSGGYYNEQFF. Here the CDR3 DNA reads TGTGCCAGCAGCTCCGGCGGATACTACAATGAGCAGTTCTTC.

The genes are TRBV7-7 and TRBJ2-3; D not resolved. The CDR3 spans 13 residues. With 1 base removed from V and 9 bases from J, the gap between germline ends came to 11 bases. Germline-derived CDR1 and CDR2 are SSHAT and FNYEAQ (reference sequence). The CDR3: CASSLGSQETQYF. The CDR3 nucleotides read TGTGCCAGCAGCTTAGGGAGTCAAGAGACGCAGTATTTT.

A word on this clone: Its ends do not fully match the called genes, so a read error is possible. The chain has TRBV7-9 and TRBJ1-4; 10 bases fit TRBD1. CDR1 is SEHNR and CDR2 is FQNEAQ in the germline V gene (reference sequence). This CDR3 region has 14 residues. DNA of the CDR3: TGTTCCAGCAGCATGACAGGGGGCAATGAAAAACTGTTTTTT. It codes for CSSSMTGGNEKLFF.

The V and J genes are TRBV7-8 and TRBJ2-7; tentatively, D is TRBD2 (5 bases). Germline V gives CDR1 SGHVS, CDR2 FQNEAQ. The CDR3 is 15 residues long. V was pared by 1 base and J by 0 bases, with 10 bases between. CDR3 coding DNA: TGTGCCAGCAGCTTAGGTCCGGGAAGCTCCTACGAGCAGTACTTC. It specifies CASSLGPGSSYEQYF.

This chain connects TRBV6-6 to TRBJ1-1; a possible D gene is TRBD1 (6 bases). CDR3 length: 14 amino acids. The V end lost 0 bases, the J end lost 6 bases, and 11 bases lay between the germline ends. Germline-derived CDR1 and CDR2 are MNHNY and SVGAGI (reference sequence). The CDR3 nucleotides are TGTGCCAGCAGTTACTCGGGGGCAGGGGCTGAAGCTTTCTTT. It is translated as CASSYSGAGAEAFF.

The chain employs TRBV29-1 and TRBJ1-4; TRBD1 is a possible D gene (5 bases). Germline loops: CDR1 SQVTM, CDR2 ANQGSEA. Trimming left V 7 bases short and J 8 bases short, with 17 bases between. The CDR3 is made up of 13 amino acids. The CDR3 DNA reads TGCAGCGCCGGTGGCAGGGAGGCCGAAAAACTGTTTTTT. Its protein is CSAGGREAEKLFF.

The chain links TRBV18 to TRBJ2-7, with D possibly matching TRBD2 (5 bases). Germline CDR1 KGHSH, CDR2 LQKENI. V was pared by 4 bases and J by 1 base, with 11 bases between. The CDR3 sequence is 14 residues long. The CDR3 DNA reads TGTGCCAGCTCACGAGATACTAGTTCCTACGAGCAGTACTTC. It codes for CASSRDTSSYEQYF. Drawing the rest from reference TRBV18 and TRBJ2-7, the complete variable domain is NAGVMQNPRHLVRRRGQEARLRCSPMKGHSHVYWYRQLPEEGLKFMVYLQKENIIDESGMPKERFSAEFPKEGPSILRIQQVVRGDSAAYFCASSRDTSSYEQYFGPGTRLTVT.

J is TRBJ2-1 and V is TRBV2, with 10 bases aligning to TRBD2. Germline lookup yields CDR1 SNHLY and CDR2 FYNNEI. The CDR3 is 14 residues long. The V gene end was trimmed by 6 bases and the J gene end by 6 bases; junction bases not matched to a gene: 5. The CDR3 region has the DNA TGTGCCAGCAGCACTAGCGGGGTCGGCAATGAGCAGTTCTTC. Translation: CASSTSGVGNEQFF.

The genes are TRBV6-5 and TRBJ2-6; D gene ambiguous. Germline values: CDR1 MNHEY, CDR2 SVGAGI. CDR3 length: 13 residues. The V gene lost 7 bases and the J gene lost 4 bases, with 8 bases spanning the gap. The CDR3 protein is CASTSPGANVLTF. The CDR3 bases are TGTGCCAGCACTTCTCCGGGGGCCAACGTCCTGACTTTC.

This clone has just one count. The CDR3 loop is CASSLGQGVDSGGYTF. The CDR3, as DNA: TGTGCCAGCAGCTTGGGACAGGGGGTTGATTCGGGAGGCTACACCTTC. The chain is built from TRBV7-9 and TRBJ1-2; TRBD1 matches 11 bases. After removal of 3 bases from V and 8 bases from J, the junction contained 11 bases not matched to a gene. The CDR3 sequence is 16 residues long. Germline CDR1 reads SEHNR; CDR2 reads FQNEAQ (reference sequence).

V and J are TRBV10-2 and TRBJ2-1; 11 bases are shared with TRBD2. The germline CDR1 and CDR2 sequences are WSHSY and SAAADI. The CDR3 consists of 18 residues. Trimming cost V 6 bases and J 5 bases; bases outside gene matches: 15. CDR3 in amino acids: CASRTGGTSGGKHNEQFF. In DNA form, the CDR3 reads TGCGCCAGCAGGACGGGAGGGACTAGCGGAGGCAAACACAATGAGCAGTTCTTC.

This chain connects TRBV6-5 to TRBJ2-2; weak D call: TRBD2 (5 bases). Trimming removed 6 bases at V and 2 bases at J, with 10 bases between. CDR3 length equals 14 residues. Germline V gives CDR1 MNHEY, CDR2 SVGAGI. The DNA of the CDR3 is TGTGCCAGCAGCCGGGGATCAAACACCGGGGAGCTGTTTTTT. Translation gives CASSRGSNTGELFF.